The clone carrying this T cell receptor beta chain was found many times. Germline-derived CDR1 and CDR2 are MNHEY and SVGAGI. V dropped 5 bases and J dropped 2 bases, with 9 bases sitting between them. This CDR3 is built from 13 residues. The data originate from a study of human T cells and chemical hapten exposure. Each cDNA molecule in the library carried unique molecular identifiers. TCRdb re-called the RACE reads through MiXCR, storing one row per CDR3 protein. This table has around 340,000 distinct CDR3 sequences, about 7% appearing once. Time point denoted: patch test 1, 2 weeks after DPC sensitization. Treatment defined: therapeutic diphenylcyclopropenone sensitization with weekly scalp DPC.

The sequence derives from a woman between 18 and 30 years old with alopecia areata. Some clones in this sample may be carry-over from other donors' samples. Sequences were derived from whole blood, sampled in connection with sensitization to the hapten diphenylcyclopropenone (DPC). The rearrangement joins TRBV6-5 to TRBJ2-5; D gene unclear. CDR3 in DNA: TGTGCCAGCAGTCCCCCTGGGCAAGAGACCCAGTACTTC. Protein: CASSPPGQETQYF.